The 24 T cell receptor beta chains below all came from one sample that was sequenced in a study of molecular identifiers for immune sequencing clone quantification. TCRdb used MiXCR to reprocess the PCR reads, holding one entry per CDR3 protein. Of more than 70,000 distinct CDR3 sequences in the sample, roughly a fifth were seen once. The sequencing sample was made of naive CD8+ T cells from blood, with Jurkat cell RNA spiked in. As to subset: FACS-sorted CD8+CD4-CCR7+CD45RA+ naive T cells. The receptors here all came from a human donor in good health. Some libraries in this study had Jurkat cell RNA spiked in.

Points on this clonotype: This may arise from a read error, as a much more abundant clone is one base away. The chain uses TRBV14 and TRBJ2-6; 9 bases line up with TRBD1. There are 17 residues in the CDR3. Germline values: CDR1 SGHDN, CDR2 FVKESK. The CDR3 DNA sequence: TGTGCCAGCAGCATGGGACAGGGCCTCTCTGGGGCCAACGTCCTGTCTTTC. Its translation is CASSMGQGLSGANVLSF.

This clonotype was counted many times. CDR3 in amino acids: CASSHKPGTSGGFYTDTQYF. CDR3 DNA: TGTGCCAGCAGCCATAAACCTGGGACTAGCGGGGGGTTTTACACAGATACGCAGTATTTT. V usage is TRBV5-5 and J usage is TRBJ2-3; 15 bases align to TRBD2. Losses at the gene ends were 4 bases for V and 2 bases for J; bases not matched to a gene: 14. The CDR3 contains 20 residues. Germline lookup yields CDR1 SGHKS and CDR2 YYEKEE (reference sequence).

This clonotype turned up a few times. V usage is TRBV7-9 and J usage is TRBJ2-2; no clear D gene. The CDR3 is made up of 11 amino acids. Trimming removed 8 bases at V and 5 bases at J, with 6 bases between. Germline lookup yields CDR1 SEHNR and CDR2 FQNEAQ (reference sequence). Here the CDR3 DNA reads TGTGCCAGCGACGAGACCGGGGAGCTGTTTTTT. This codes for CASDETGELFF.

On this clonotype itself: A much larger clone differs from this one at a single base, so this may be a read error. The CDR3 reads CASSFWPSSGNTTYF. CDR3 sequence (DNA): TGTGCCAGCAGCTTTTGGCCCTCCTCTGGAAACACCACATATTTT. The chain recombines TRBV5-3 with TRBJ1-3; D gene uncertain. TRBV5-3 is treated as an ORF (open reading frame) with a function not yet certain. There are 15 residues in the CDR3.

This clonotype was seen many times. This chain uses TRBV20-1 with TRBJ2-7, with 9 bases matching TRBD2. V shed 0 bases, J shed 6 bases, and the junction held 6 bases outside the gene matches. The CDR3 is made up of 14 amino acids. Per the germline V gene, CDR1 is DFQATT and CDR2 is SNEGSKA (reference sequence). The CDR3 DNA follows: TGCAGTGCTAGAGAGGTAGCGGGGGCAGTCGAGCAGTACTTC. Its protein product is CSAREVAGAVEQYF.

In its sample, this clonotype was seen many times. V usage is TRBV9 and J usage is TRBJ1-4; D is uncertain. This CDR3 spans 16 amino acids. Trimming left V 2 bases short and J 0 bases short, with 11 bases between. CDR1 is SGDLS and CDR2 is YYNGEE in the germline V gene. The CDR3 DNA follows: TGTGCCAGCAGCGTCGGAAGGGCCCCAACTAATGAAAAACTGTTTTTT. Translated, it gives CASSVGRAPTNEKLFF.

Notes on this clonotype: A read error may explain this, as a much larger clone is one base away. The gene calls are TRBV20-1 and TRBJ2-7; D may be TRBD1 (6 bases). This CDR3 comprises 11 residues. Trimming cost V 6 bases and J 3 bases, with 9 bases left between them. The germline CDR1 and CDR2 sequences are DFQATT and SNEGSKA (reference sequence). CDR3 sequence reads: CSAWDNYEQYF. The CDR3 DNA is TGCAGTGCGTGGGACAACTACGAGCAGTACTTC.

This clonotype was seen repeatedly, ten times or more. The V call is TRBV13, the J call TRBJ2-2; D could derive from TRBD1 or TRBD2 (5 bases each). The CDR3 spans 15 residues. The V gene's germline CDR1 is PRHDT and CDR2 FYEKMQ (reference sequence). The V end lost 4 bases, the J end lost 1 base, and 10 bases lay between the germline ends. The CDR3 DNA is TGTGCCAGCAGCTCCCGGGACGTGAACACCGGGGAGCTGTTTTTT. Amino acids: CASSSRDVNTGELFF.

This clonotype came up many times. The chain combines TRBV6-5 with TRBJ1-1, with no clear D. Germline CDR1 is MNHEY and CDR2 is SVGAGI. V was cut by 3 bases and J by 8 bases, with 13 bases left in between. This CDR3 contains 13 residues. CDR3 region: CASSYFRTDEAFF. The DNA for the CDR3 is TGTGCCAGCAGTTATTTCCGGACGGACGAAGCTTTCTTT.

The V call is TRBV4-1, the J call TRBJ2-2; D uncertain. Trimming cost V 3 bases and J 8 bases, with 7 bases left between them. Germline loops: CDR1 MGHRA, CDR2 YSYEKL. This CDR3 spans 12 amino acids. The CDR3 protein is CASSHIVGELFF. In nucleotides, the CDR3 is TGCGCCAGCAGCCATATAGTTGGGGAGCTGTTTTTT.

This clonotype came up a few times. The V and J genes are TRBV27 and TRBJ1-1, with 10 bases that match TRBD1. The germline V gene has CDR1 MNHEY and CDR2 SMNVEV (reference sequence). V gave up 5 bases and J gave up 4 bases; unmatched junction bases: 7. The CDR3 has 15 amino acids. The CDR3 nucleotides are TGTGCCAGCAGTCCATCGACAGGGGGCGCCACTGAAGCTTTCTTT. Its protein is CASSPSTGGATEAFF.

A remark on this clonotype: A read error may be the cause here, since a much bigger clone is one base away. The chain employs TRBV5-6 and TRBJ1-5, with 7 bases identical to TRBD1. The CDR3 totals 17 residues. The germline V gene has CDR1 SGHDT and CDR2 YYEEEE. The DNA for the CDR3 is TGTGCCGGCAGCTTAGGAGGGGGCGGGGGTCCGTATCAGCCCCAGCATTTT. It is translated as CAGSLGGGGGPYQPQHF.

The rearrangement uses TRBV3-1 and TRBJ1-5; D gene ambiguous. Trimming stripped 1 base from V and 0 bases from J, with 22 bases between. This CDR3 has 20 residues. The germline V gene encodes CDR1 LGHDT and CDR2 YNNKEL (reference sequence). The CDR3: CASSQVSSVRLPTSNQPQHF. In DNA, the CDR3 is TGTGCCAGCAGCCAAGTGTCGTCGGTGCGTCTTCCCACTAGCAATCAGCCCCAGCATTTT. Based on the CDR3 plus reference TRBV3-1 and TRBJ1-5, the full variable domain is DTAVSQTPKYLVTQMGNDKSIKCEQNLGHDTMYWYKQDSKKFLKIMFSYNNKELIINETVPNRFSPKSPDKAHLNLHINSLELGDSAVYFCASSQVSSVRLPTSNQPQHFGDGTRLSIL.

This clonotype has ten or more counts. The V call is TRBV14, the J call TRBJ2-5; D not certain. V dropped 0 bases and J dropped 5 bases, with 16 bases sitting between them. The CDR3 has 16 residues. From germline, CDR1 is SGHDN and CDR2 FVKESK. The CDR3 DNA is TGTGCCAGCAGCCAAGACCCTCCTGGACCTTCGGAGACCCAGTACTTC. Amino acid sequence: CASSQDPPGPSETQYF.

This clonotype was observed at least ten times. J is TRBJ1-5 and V is TRBV28, with 9 bases that match TRBD1. With V trimmed by 1 base and J by 8 bases, 9 bases remained unmatched. Germline CDR1 and CDR2: MDHEN and SYDVKM. The CDR3 has 16 residues. DNA of the CDR3: TGTGCCAGCAGTTTATTACTACCGGGACAGGGAGAGCCCCAGCATTTT. This encodes CASSLLLPGQGEPQHF.

Many counts were recorded for this clonotype. The chain couples TRBV6-6 to TRBJ2-7; D is unclear. This CDR3 is 15 amino acids long. V lost 4 bases and J 3 bases, leaving 16 bases between the germline ends. CDR1 and CDR2 from the germline V gene are MNHNY and SVGAGI (reference sequence). This chain's CDR3 is CASSSWTATNYEQYF. CDR3 nucleotide sequence: TGTGCCAGCAGTTCCTGGACCGCCACTAACTACGAGCAGTACTTC.

Regarding this clonotype: Possible read error: a much larger clone is one base away. The J gene is TRBJ2-7, the V gene TRBV28, with TRBD2 identical over 10 bases. Germline V gene data show CDR1 as MDHEN and CDR2 as SYDVKM. There are 14 residues in the CDR3. The CDR3 here is CANSLQREGYRQYF. Written as DNA, the CDR3 is TGTGCCAACAGTTTGCAGCGGGAGGGCTATCGGCAGTACTTC.

Concerning this clonotype: Being one base from a much bigger clone, this may be a read error. The chain uses TRBV10-3 and TRBJ2-7, with 7 bases matching TRBD1. The CDR3 length is 13 residues. J gave up 0 bases and V 10 bases, and 6 bases lay outside the gene matches. CDR1 is ENHRY and CDR2 is SYGVKD in the germline V gene. In DNA form, the CDR3 reads TGTGCCAACAGGGGCGGTGACTCCTACGAGCAGTACTTC. This encodes CANRGGDSYEQYF.

This clonotype was detected many times. The DNA of the CDR3 is TGTGCCAGCAGTTACTCCGGGACCATGCTCCTCTCTGGGGCCAACGTCCTGACTTTC. It is translated as CASSYSGTMLLSGANVLTF. The rearrangement links TRBV6-2 or TRBV6-3 to TRBJ2-6; D might be TRBD1 or TRBD2, each matching 5 bases. V was cut by 0 bases and J by 0 bases, with 15 bases left in between. This CDR3 is built from 19 residues. Germline lookup yields CDR1 MNHEY and CDR2 SVGEGT.

A note on this clonotype: This could be a read error, since a much larger clone is one nucleotide away. The rearrangement links TRBV29-1 to TRBJ2-1, with D tentatively TRBD1 (5 bases). This CDR3 contains 14 residues. The germline gives CDR1 SQVTM, CDR2 ANQGSEA. The V and J ends lost 4 bases and 3 bases respectively, with 13 bases between them. CDR3 sequence: CSVGPTEDYNEQFF. Here the CDR3 DNA reads TGCAGCGTTGGCCCGACAGAAGACTACAATGAGCAGTTCTTC.

The V gene is TRBV28, the J gene TRBJ2-7; 8 bases map to TRBD1. Unmatched junction bases numbered 16, after V lost 8 bases and J lost 7 bases. Germline assignment: CDR1 MDHEN and CDR2 SYDVKM. This CDR3 is 15 amino acids long. CDR3 loop: CASQDPGQGYMEQYF. Here the CDR3 DNA reads TGTGCCAGCCAAGATCCAGGACAGGGTTATATGGAGCAGTACTTC.

Concerning this clonotype itself: A much larger clonotype is one base distant, so this may be a read error. The genes are TRBV6-5 and TRBJ1-2; tentatively, D is TRBD1 (5 bases). CDR3 length equals 14 residues. CDR1 and CDR2 (germline): MNHEY, SVGAGI. The CDR3 coding sequence is TGTGTCAGCAGGATGGGACCGTTAAATTATGGCTACACCTTC. This sequence encodes CVSRMGPLNYGYTF.

Only a few counts were recorded for this clonotype. This chain joins TRBV19 and TRBJ2-3, with TRBD2 matching over 7 bases. This CDR3 has 15 residues. With V trimmed by 3 bases and J by 2 bases, 5 bases remained unmatched. The germline gives CDR1 LNHDA, CDR2 SQIVND (reference sequence). CDR3 amino acids: CASSILRGNTDTQYF. The CDR3 nucleotides read TGTGCCAGTAGTATCTTGCGGGGGAACACAGATACGCAGTATTTT.

This clonotype was seen many times. The gene calls are TRBV29-1 and TRBJ2-7; no clear D. Trimming shortened V by 6 bases and J by 2 bases, and 11 bases separated the two germline ends. This CDR3 comprises 12 residues. The germline CDR1 and CDR2 sequences are SQVTM and ANQGSEA. In DNA form, the CDR3 reads TGCAGCGTGCTAAGGGATACCTACGAGCAGTACTTC. Translated, it gives CSVLRDTYEQYF.